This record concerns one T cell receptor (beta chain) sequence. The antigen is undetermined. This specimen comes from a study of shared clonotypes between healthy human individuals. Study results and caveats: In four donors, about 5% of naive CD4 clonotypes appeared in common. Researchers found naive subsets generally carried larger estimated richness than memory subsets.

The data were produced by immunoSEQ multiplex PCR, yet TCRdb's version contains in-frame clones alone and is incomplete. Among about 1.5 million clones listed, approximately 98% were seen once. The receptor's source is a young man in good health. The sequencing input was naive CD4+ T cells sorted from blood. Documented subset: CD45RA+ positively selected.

The CDR3 region has the DNA TGTGCCAGCAGCTTCTCGACAGGGGGGAAAAGTCAGCCCCAGCATTTT. This sequence encodes CASSFSTGGKSQPQHF. The chain recombines TRBV7-8 with TRBJ1-5; 9 positions agree with TRBD1. Germline loops: CDR1 SGHVS, CDR2 FQNEAQ. V trimming: 3 bases; J trimming: 6 bases; junction bases outside the gene matches: 9. The CDR3 consists of 16 residues. Full variable domain (rest looked up from reference TRBV7-8 and TRBJ1-5): GAGVSQSPRYKVAKRGQDVALRCDPISGHVSLFWYQQALGQGPEFLTYFQNEAQLDKSGLPSDRFFAERPEGSVSTLKIQRTQQEDSAVYLCASSFSTGGKSQPQHFGDGTRLSIL.